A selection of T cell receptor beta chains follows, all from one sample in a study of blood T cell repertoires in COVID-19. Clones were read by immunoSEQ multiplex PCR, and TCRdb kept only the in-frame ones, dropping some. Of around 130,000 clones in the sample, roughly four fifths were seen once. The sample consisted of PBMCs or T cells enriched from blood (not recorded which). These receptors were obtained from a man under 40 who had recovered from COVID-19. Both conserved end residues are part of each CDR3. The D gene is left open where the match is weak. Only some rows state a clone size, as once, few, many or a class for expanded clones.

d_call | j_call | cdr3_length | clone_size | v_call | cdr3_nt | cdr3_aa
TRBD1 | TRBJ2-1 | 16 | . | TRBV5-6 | TGTGCCAGCAGCTTGGGGGACAGGAGCCTCTACAATGAGCAGTTCTTC | CASSLGDRSLYNEQFF
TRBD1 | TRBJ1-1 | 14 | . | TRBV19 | TGTGCCAGTAGTCATCTTGGACAGGAGACTGAAGCTTTCTTT | CASSHLGQETEAFF
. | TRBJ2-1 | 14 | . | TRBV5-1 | TGCGCCAGCAACCAAGCACTTTCCTACAATGAGCAGTTCTTC | CASNQALSYNEQFF
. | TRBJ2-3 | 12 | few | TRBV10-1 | TGCGCCAGCAGTGATTCGTCAGATACGCAGTATTTT | CASSDSSDTQYF
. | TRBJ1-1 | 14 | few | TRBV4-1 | TGCGCCAGCAGCCAGGGGAGGAGGAACACTGAAGCTTTCTTT | CASSQGRRNTEAFF
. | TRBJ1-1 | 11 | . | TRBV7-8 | TGTGCCAGCCTGGGGGGCACTGAAGCTTTCTTT | CASLGGTEAFF
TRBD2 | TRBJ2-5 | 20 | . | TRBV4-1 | TGCGCCAGCAGCCAAGTAAAGGGGCTCGGGACTAGCGGGAGTTGGGAGACCCAGTACTTC | CASSQVKGLGTSGSWETQYF
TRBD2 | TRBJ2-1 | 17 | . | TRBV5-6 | TGTGCCAGCAGCCTCGGGACTAGCGGGAGAAGGGGGGATGAGCAGTTCTTC | CASSLGTSGRRGDEQFF
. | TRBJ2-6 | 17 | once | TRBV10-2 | TGCGCCAGCAGTGAGGCGACAGTCAGCTCTGGGGCCAACGTCCTGACTTTC | CASSEATVSSGANVLTF
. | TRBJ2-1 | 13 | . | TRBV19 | TGTGCCAGTAGTATAGGGGGCGACGATGAGCAGTTCTTC | CASSIGGDDEQFF
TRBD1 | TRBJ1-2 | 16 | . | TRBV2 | TGTGCCAGCAGTGGCGGGACAGGGGGATCTCGAGATGGCTACACCTTC | CASSGGTGGSRDGYTF
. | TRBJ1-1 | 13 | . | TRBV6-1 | TGTGCCAGCAGTGAAGAGGGAGGGACTGAAGCTTTCTTT | CASSEEGGTEAFF
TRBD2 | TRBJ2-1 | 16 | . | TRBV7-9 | TGTGCCAGCAGCTTTTCCGGGACTAGCGGAAACAATGAGCAGTTCTTC | CASSFSGTSGNNEQFF
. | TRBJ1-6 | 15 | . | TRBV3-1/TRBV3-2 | TGTGCCAGCAGCCTCACGGGCTCCTATAATTCACCCCTCCACTTT | CASSLTGSYNSPLHF
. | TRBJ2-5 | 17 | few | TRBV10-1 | TGCGCCAGCAGTGATCGAACAGGGGGGGTCGAAGCGGAGACCCAGTACTTC | CASSDRTGGVEAETQYF
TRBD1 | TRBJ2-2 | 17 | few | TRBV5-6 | TGTGCCAGCAGCCCTACACAGGGGCGCCCGGACACCGGGGAGCTGTTTTTT | CASSPTQGRPDTGELFF
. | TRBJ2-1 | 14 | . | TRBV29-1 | TGCAGCGTTGTCGACGGGAGCTGGTACAATGAGCAGTTCTTC | CSVVDGSWYNEQFF
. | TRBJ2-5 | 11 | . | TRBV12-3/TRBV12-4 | TGTGCCAGCAGCAGGGGAGAGACCCAGTACTTC | CASSRGETQYF
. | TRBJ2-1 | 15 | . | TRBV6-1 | TGTGCCAGCAGTGAATTGTTCGCTGGGACACCCGAGCAGTTCTTC | CASSELFAGTPEQFF
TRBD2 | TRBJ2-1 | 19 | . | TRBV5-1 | TGCGCCAGCAGCCGGCGGGCTAGCGGGGGCCACTTTGACCAAAATGAGCAGTTCTTC | CASSRRASGGHFDQNEQFF
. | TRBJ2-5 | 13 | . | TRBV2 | TGTGCCAGCAAGGAGGAGAGACAAGAGACCCAGTACTTC | CASKEERQETQYF
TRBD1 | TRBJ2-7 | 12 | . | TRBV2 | TGTGCCAGCGACCAGGGGGCTAACGAGCAGTACTTC | CASDQGANEQYF
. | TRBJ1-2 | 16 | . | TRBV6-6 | TGTGCCAGCAGTTACTCGGGCAACCCAGTCGGCTATGGCTACACCTTC | CASSYSGNPVGYGYTF
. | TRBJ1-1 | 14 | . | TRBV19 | TGTGCCAGTAGTAGAAGAGAGGCCAACACTGAAGCTTTCTTT | CASSRREANTEAFF
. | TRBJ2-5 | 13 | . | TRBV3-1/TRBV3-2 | TGTGCCAGCAGCCTGGGGGGAGTCGAGACCCAGTACTTC | CASSLGGVETQYF
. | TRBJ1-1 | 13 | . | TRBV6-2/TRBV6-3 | TGTGCCAGCAGTGCCTCAGGGATCACTGAAGCTTTCTTT | CASSASGITEAFF
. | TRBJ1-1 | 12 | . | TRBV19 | TGTGCCAGCGCTTCAGGGGTCCCTGAAGCTTTCTTT | CASASGVPEAFF
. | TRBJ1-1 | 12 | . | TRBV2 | TGTGCCAGTACAGGATTCGGTTCTGAAGCTTTCTTT | CASTGFGSEAFF
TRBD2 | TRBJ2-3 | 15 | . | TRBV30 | TGTGCCTGGAGCTCACGGGGGGACCGCACAGATACGCAGTATTTT | CAWSSRGDRTDTQYF
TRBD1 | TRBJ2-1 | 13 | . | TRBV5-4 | TGTGCCAGCAGCGCAGACAGGGTCGGGGAGCAGTTCTTC | CASSADRVGEQFF
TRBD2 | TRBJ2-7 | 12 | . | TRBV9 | TGTGCCAGCAGCACGGGACTAGGCGAGCAGTACTTC | CASSTGLGEQYF
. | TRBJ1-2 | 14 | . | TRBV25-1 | TGTGCCAGCAGTGAATACGGGGGTTCACGCGGCTACACCTTC | CASSEYGGSRGYTF